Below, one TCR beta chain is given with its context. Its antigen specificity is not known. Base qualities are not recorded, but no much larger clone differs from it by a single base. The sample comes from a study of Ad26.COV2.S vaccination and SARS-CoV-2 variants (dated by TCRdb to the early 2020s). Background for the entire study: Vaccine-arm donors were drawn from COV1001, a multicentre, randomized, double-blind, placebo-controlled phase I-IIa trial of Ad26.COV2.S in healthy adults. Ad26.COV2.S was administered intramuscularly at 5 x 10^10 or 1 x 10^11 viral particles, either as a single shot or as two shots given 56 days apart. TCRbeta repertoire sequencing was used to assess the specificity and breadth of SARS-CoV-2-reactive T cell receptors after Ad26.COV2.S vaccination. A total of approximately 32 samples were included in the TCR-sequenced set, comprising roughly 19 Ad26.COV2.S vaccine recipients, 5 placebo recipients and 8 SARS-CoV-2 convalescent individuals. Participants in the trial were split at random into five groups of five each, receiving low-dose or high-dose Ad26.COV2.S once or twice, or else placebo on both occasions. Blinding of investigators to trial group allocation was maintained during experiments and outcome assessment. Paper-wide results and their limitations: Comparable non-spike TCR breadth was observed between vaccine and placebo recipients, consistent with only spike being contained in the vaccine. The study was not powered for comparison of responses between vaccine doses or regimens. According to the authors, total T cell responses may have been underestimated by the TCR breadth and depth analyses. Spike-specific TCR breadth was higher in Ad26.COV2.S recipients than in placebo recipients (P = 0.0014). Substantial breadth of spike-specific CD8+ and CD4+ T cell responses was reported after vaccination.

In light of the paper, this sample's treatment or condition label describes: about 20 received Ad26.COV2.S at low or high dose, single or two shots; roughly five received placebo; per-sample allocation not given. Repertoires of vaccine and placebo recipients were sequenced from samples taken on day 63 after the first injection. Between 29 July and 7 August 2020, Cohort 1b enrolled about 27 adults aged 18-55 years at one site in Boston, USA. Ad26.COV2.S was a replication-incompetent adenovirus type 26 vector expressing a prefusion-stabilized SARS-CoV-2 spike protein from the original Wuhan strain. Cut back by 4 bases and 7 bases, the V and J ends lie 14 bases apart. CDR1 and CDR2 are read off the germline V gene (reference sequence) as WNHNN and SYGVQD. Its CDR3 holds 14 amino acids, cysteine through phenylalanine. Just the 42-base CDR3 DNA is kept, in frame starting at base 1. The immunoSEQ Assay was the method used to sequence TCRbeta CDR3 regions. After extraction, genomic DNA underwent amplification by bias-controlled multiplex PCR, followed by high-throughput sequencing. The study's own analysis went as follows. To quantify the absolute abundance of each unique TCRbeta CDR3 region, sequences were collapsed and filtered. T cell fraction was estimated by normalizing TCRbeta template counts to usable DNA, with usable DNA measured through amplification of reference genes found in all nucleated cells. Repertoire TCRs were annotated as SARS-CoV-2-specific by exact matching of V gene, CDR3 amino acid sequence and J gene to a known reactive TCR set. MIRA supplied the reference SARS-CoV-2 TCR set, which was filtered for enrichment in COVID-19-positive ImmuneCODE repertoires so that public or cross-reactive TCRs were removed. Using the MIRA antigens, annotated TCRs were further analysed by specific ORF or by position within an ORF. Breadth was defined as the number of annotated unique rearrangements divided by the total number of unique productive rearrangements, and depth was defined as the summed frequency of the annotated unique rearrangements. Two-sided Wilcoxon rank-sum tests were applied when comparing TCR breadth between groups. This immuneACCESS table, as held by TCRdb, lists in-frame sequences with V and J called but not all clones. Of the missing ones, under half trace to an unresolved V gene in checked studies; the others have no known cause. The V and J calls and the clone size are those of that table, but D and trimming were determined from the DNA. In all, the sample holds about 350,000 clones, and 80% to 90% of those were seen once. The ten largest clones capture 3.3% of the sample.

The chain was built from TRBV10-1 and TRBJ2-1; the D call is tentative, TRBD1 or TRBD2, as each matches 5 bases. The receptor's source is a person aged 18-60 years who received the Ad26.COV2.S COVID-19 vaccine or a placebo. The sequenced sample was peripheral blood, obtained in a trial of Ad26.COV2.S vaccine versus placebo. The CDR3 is CASSVSPWGNEQFF. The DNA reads TGCGCCAGCAGTGTATCCCCATGGGGGAATGAGCAGTTCTTC.